This T cell receptor (beta chain) was sequenced in a study of shared clonotypes between healthy human individuals (dated by TCRdb to 2020 to 2021). General notes on the study: The cohort comprised a couple of women and three men aged 18 to 49 years. Per donor, three plates each were used for CD4 naive and CD4 memory, two for CD8 naive, and one for CD8 memory. The study deeply sequenced blood TCR repertoires of about five healthy adults to estimate repertoire size and the extent of clonotype sharing between individuals. Libraries were prepared and TCR repertoires were sequenced by different laboratories using diverse techniques, in order to increase sequencing depth and limit assay-specific biases. Between about 0.85 and 9.5 billion PBMCs per donor were obtained by leukapheresis.

The donors were healthy, HIV-negative adults who had no recently reported acute infections or vaccinations. Every donor was a Caucasian adult residing in Nashville, Tennessee, USA. Magnetic negative selection was used to enrich CD4+ T cells, after which naive cells were positively selected on CD45RA and the negative fraction became the memory subset. Blood was obtained by leukapheresis, after which PBMCs were separated by Ficoll-Histopaque density gradient centrifugation and cryopreserved in liquid nitrogen vapor phase. Analytical flow cytometry was used to check the purity and quantity of every magnetically sorted T cell population. From each sorted fraction, genomic DNA was isolated and quantified by UV absorbance on a Nanodrop 2000c. As regards this clone: Its antigen remains unidentified. No base-level quality is on record; no much larger clone is a single base apart.

TCR CDR3 regions were amplified from genomic DNA by multiplex PCR using the deep immunoSEQ assay. Extracted genomic DNA from each cell subset was distributed evenly across all wells of several immunoSEQ 96-well plates, and each plate was treated as a replicate. For sorted subsets, approximately 0.2 ug of genomic DNA, equivalent to 25,000 to 35,000 T cell genomes, went into each replicate PCR. The purified libraries were quantified using a Qubit 3.0 fluorometer, sized with a Bioanalyzer 2100, and then quantified again using the KAPA Library Quantification kit. A separate single-read 150-cycle Illumina NextSeq 550 flow cell was used to sequence each immunoSEQ 96-well plate. Per the source publication's procedure: Because the immunoSEQ output held only junctional sequences and lacked quality scores, the filtering could not match the filtering applied to full-length reads. To assign V/J genes and CDR3, sequences were annotated against IMGT germline references using PyIR, a Python wrapper for IgBLAST v1.9. Reads were removed for weak V/J assignments (E-value above 1e-6), missing CDR3, stop codons, out-of-frame junctions, or ambiguous translated residues. V3J clonotypes were defined as sequences sharing the same inferred V gene, J gene, and CDR3 amino acid sequence. Percentage overlap between repertoires was computed as shared unique clonotypes divided by the size of the smaller repertoire. Repertoire richness was assessed with RTK rarefaction, the Chao1 estimator, and Recon v2.1 estimates of unobserved clonotypes. OLGA was used to compute generation probabilities for all TCRbeta clonotypes that the gDNA method yielded from four donors. TCRdb provides this immuneACCESS table in a form limited to in-frame rearrangements. Some clones are lacking; in checked studies, under half of them reflect an unresolved V gene, and why the rest are absent is not known. Clonal size and the V and J genes are those of that table, whereas D and trimming came from the DNA. In this sample the table shows under 600,000 clones, about 96% of which occur a single time. Together, the top ten hold 0.045% to 0.07% of the sample.

What the study reported, not specific to this receptor: Because the study included a small number of donors, the genetic and exposure-history diversity represented was limited. Incomplete sequencing was indicated by rarefaction of sorted-subset datasets, despite the large sequencing depth. Only blood was sampled, and tissue TCR repertoires likely differ from those in blood. Naive subsets generally had larger estimated clonotype richness than memory subsets. Based on pairwise subsampling, the degree of clonotype sharing among donors was expected to be affected by sequencing depth. Higher generation probabilities were observed for clonotypes shared by all four sorted-subset donors than for non-shared clonotypes. Sharing across several donors was observed for about 4.8% of naive CD4, over 3% of naive CD8, 2% to 2.5% of memory CD4, and about 0.39% of memory CD8 clonotypes.

From cysteine to phenylalanine, the CDR3 is 13 amino acids long. The kept DNA is CDR3 alone, 39 bases in frame from the first base. In the germline V gene, CDR1 corresponds to SGHRS and CDR2 to YFSETQ. The trim is 5 bases for V and 5 bases for J, with a gap of 10 bases between the germline ends. The specimen sequenced was naive CD4+ T cells sorted from blood. Per the publication, the cell subset or site label means: CD45RA+ positively selected. The origin of this receptor is a woman in her 30s in good health. The chain is encoded by TRBV5-1 joined to TRBJ1-4, with the identity of the D gene unclear. The DNA is TGCGCCAGCAGGGAAGTGGAGAATGAAAAACTGTTTTTT. Translated, this is CASREVENEKLFF.